The 16 T cell receptor beta chains below were found in one sample sequenced in a study of shared clonotypes between healthy human individuals (TCRdb year 2020). Libraries were prepared through the immunoSEQ multiplex PCR assay. TCRdb obtained this table from immuneACCESS and retained in-frame rearrangements with V and J assigned. These tables miss some clones; where compared with another copy, unresolved V genes account for less than half of the shortfall, and the remainder is unexplained. Recorded for this sample are roughly 400,000 clones; about 96% of them occurred a single time. The biggest ten clones account for approximately 0.32% of the sample. Sequencing used memory CD8+ T cells sorted from blood. The cell subset or site label corresponds to: CD45RO+ cells pooled with CCR7-negative TemRA cells. Receptors were obtained from a man aged 25 to 40 in good health.

The chain is built from TRBV9 and TRBJ1-1; 8 bases are a match to TRBD1. This CDR3 region has 12 residues. The germline V gene encodes CDR1 SGDLS and CDR2 YYNGEE. With 4 bases clipped from V and 11 bases from J, the junction kept 7 bases outside the gene matches. CDR3 protein: CASSPRTGSAFF. The CDR3 nucleotides are TGTGCCAGCAGCCCGCGGACAGGGTCGGCTTTCTTT.

The chain carries TRBV5-1 and TRBJ2-7; 9 bases map to TRBD1. Germline V CDR1 and CDR2: SGHRS, YFSETQ. The ends lost 4 bases at V and 3 bases at J; junction bases unmatched: 8. The CDR3 consists of 15 residues. CDR3 region: CASSARLDRGYEQYF. CDR3 sequence (DNA): TGCGCCAGCAGCGCAAGGTTGGACAGGGGCTACGAGCAGTACTTC.

V gene TRBV6-1 combines with J gene TRBJ2-1, with 10 bases lining up with TRBD2. V lost 7 bases and J lost 7; bases outside the gene matches: 7. The length of the CDR3 is 14 residues. Germline V gene lookup returns CDR1 MNHNS and CDR2 SASEGT. The CDR3 coding sequence is TGTGCCAGCAACCCAGCGGGAGGGTGGAATGAGCAGTTCTTC. Residues: CASNPAGGWNEQFF.

The rearrangement uses TRBV10-3 and TRBJ1-6; 9 bases are a match to TRBD1. The CDR3 loop spans 13 amino acids. Trimming removed 10 bases from V and 7 bases from J; junction bases left unmatched: 5. The germline V gene has CDR1 ENHRY and CDR2 SYGVKD. CDR3 sequence: CATAGTGNSPLHF. CDR3 DNA: TGTGCCACCGCCGGGACAGGGAATTCACCCCTCCACTTT.

V is TRBV7-2 and J is TRBJ1-5; TRBD1 agrees at 9 bases. Germline-derived CDR1 and CDR2 are SGHTA and FQGNSA. V trimming: 2 bases; J trimming: 6 bases; junction bases outside the gene matches: 8. This CDR3 has 16 residues. CDR3 sequence (DNA): TGTGCCAGCAGCTTACTCCCCGGGACAGGGATTCAGCCCCAGCATTTT. Its translation is CASSLLPGTGIQPQHF.

This chain connects TRBV27 to TRBJ1-2, with D possibly being TRBD1 (5 bases). CDR1 and CDR2 from the germline V gene are MNHEY and SMNVEV (reference sequence). V was trimmed by 2 bases and J by 2 bases, leaving 12 bases between them. This CDR3 spans 15 amino acids. DNA for the CDR3: TGTGCCAGCAGTTTAACGGCAGGGATCAACTATGGCTACACCTTC. This encodes CASSLTAGINYGYTF.

The CDR3 spells CASSMFSVTDTQYF. The CDR3 nucleotides are TGTGCCAGTAGTATGTTCTCGGTCACAGATACGCAGTATTTT. The rearrangement links TRBV19 to TRBJ2-3, with unresolved D. The CDR3 contains 14 residues. The V gene lost 3 bases and the J gene lost 2 bases, with 9 bases spanning the gap. Per the germline V gene, CDR1 is LNHDA and CDR2 is SQIVND (reference sequence).

The chain recombines TRBV5-1 with TRBJ2-2; 8 bases are shared with TRBD1. The CDR3 is 17 residues long. The V segment lost 4 bases and the J segment 0 bases; nucleotides outside the gene matches: 8. Germline assignment: CDR1 SGHRS and CDR2 YFSETQ. DNA for the CDR3: TGCGCCAGCAGCCGATTGACAGGGGCCTCGAACACCGGGGAGCTGTTTTTT. Its protein product is CASSRLTGASNTGELFF.

The chain couples TRBV5-1 to TRBJ2-6; no definite D call. V was pared by 4 bases and J by 0 bases, with 8 bases between. Germline CDR1 is SGHRS and CDR2 is YFSETQ. This CDR3 is 15 amino acids long. The CDR3, as DNA: TGCGCCAGCAGCGCCCCGAACTCTGGGGCCAACGTCCTGACTTTC. Protein sequence: CASSAPNSGANVLTF.

The rearrangement uses TRBV7-6 and TRBJ1-3; no clear D. Germline V CDR1 and CDR2: SGHVS, FNYEAQ. V lost 5 bases and J lost 0, with 8 bases in between. The CDR3 sequence is 14 residues long. In DNA, the CDR3 is TGTGCCAGCAGCGGCGACTTCTCTGGAAACACCATATATTTT. Translating it yields CASSGDFSGNTIYF.

The J gene is TRBJ1-2, the V gene TRBV5-4, with D possibly matching TRBD1 (5 bases). This CDR3 contains 12 residues. V shed 2 bases and J shed 9 bases, with 11 bases lying between them. Looked up from germline, CDR1 is SGHNT and CDR2 is YYREEE (reference sequence). CDR3 sequence (DNA): TGTGCCAGCAGCTTACCCAGGGCAAGCTACACCTTC. It specifies CASSLPRASYTF.

This clone was observed a single time. The chain uses TRBV15 and TRBJ2-2; D ambiguous. The CDR3 consists of 14 residues. CDR1 is LNHNV and CDR2 is YYDKDF in the germline V gene (reference sequence). V was pared by 0 bases and J by 2 bases, with 4 bases between. Here the CDR3 reads CATSRDLNTGELFF. The CDR3 coding sequence is TGTGCCACCAGCAGAGACCTTAACACCGGGGAGCTGTTTTTT.

The chain couples TRBV11-3 to TRBJ2-2; D not resolved. CDR3 length: 14 amino acids. Germline V gene data show CDR1 as SGHNT and CDR2 as YENEEA. V was trimmed by 0 bases and J by 0 bases, leaving 2 bases between them. CDR3 loop: CASSLDTNTGELFF. CDR3 coding DNA: TGTGCCAGCAGCTTAGACACGAACACCGGGGAGCTGTTTTTT.

Comments on this clone: The sample contains more than one DNA sequence encoding this CDR3. J is TRBJ1-2 and V is TRBV20-1; D is ambiguous. The CDR3 has 9 residues. The V gene lost 5 bases and the J gene lost 8 bases, with 6 bases spanning the gap. Germline-derived CDR1 and CDR2 are DFQATT and SNEGSKA (reference sequence). The CDR3, as DNA: TGCAGTGCTGCCGGAGGCTACACCTTC. Translating gives CSAAGGYTF.

V gene TRBV10-2 combines with J gene TRBJ2-7, with TRBD2 identical over 9 bases. Germline V gene data show CDR1 as WSHSY and CDR2 as SAAADI. The CDR3 is 13 amino acids. Trimming removed 8 bases from V and 2 bases from J; junction bases left unmatched: 4. The CDR3 bases are TGCGCCAGCTGGGGACTAGCTCCCTACGAGCAGTACTTC. This encodes CASWGLAPYEQYF.

The chain has TRBV20-1 and TRBJ2-7; D not resolved. V was trimmed by 3 bases and J by 7 bases, leaving 10 bases between them. Germline V CDR1 and CDR2: DFQATT, SNEGSKA (reference sequence). The CDR3 sequence is 11 residues long. The DNA for the CDR3 is TGCAGTGCTAGTCCGGCGCGGGAGCAGTACTTC. Translated, it gives CSASPAREQYF.